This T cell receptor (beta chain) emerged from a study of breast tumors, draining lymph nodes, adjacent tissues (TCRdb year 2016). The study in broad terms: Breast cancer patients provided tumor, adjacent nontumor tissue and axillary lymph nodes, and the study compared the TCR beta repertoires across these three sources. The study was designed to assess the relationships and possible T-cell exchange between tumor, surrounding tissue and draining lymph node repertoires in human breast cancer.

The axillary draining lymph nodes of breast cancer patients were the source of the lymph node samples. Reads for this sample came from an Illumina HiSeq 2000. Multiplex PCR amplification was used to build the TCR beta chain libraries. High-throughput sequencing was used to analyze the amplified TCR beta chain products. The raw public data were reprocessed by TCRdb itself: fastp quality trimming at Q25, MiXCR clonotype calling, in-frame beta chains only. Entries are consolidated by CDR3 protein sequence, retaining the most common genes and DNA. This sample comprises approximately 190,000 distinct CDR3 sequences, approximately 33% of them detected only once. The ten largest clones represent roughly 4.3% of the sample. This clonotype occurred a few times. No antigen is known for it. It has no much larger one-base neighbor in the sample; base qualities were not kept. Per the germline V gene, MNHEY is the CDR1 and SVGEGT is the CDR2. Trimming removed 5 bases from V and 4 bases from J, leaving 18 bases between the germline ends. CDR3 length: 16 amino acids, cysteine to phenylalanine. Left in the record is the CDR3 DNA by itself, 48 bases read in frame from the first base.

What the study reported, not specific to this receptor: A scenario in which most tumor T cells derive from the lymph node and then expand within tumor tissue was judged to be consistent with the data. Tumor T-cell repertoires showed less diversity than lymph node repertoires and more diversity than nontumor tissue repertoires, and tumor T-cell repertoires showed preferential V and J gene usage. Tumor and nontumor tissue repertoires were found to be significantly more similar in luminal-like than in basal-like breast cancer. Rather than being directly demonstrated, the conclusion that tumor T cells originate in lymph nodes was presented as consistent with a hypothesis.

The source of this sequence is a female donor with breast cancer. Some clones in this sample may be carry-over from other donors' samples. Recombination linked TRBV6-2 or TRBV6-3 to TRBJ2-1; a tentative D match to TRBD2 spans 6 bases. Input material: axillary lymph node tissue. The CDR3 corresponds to CASSGHGSGSYNEQFF. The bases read TGTGCCAGCAGTGGCCACGGGAGTGGGAGTTACAATGAGCAGTTCTTC.